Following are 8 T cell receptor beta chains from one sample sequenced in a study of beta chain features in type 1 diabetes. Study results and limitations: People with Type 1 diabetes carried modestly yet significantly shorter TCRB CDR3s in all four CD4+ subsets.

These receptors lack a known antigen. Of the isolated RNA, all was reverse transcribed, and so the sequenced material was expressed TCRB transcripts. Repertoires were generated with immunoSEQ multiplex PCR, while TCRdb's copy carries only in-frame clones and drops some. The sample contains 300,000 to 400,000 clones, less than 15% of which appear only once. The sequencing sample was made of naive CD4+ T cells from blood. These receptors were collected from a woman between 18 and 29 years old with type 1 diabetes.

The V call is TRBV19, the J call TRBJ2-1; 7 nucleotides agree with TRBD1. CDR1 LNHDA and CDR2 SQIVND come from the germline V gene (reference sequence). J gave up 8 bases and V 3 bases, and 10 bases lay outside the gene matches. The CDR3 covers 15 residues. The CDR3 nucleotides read TGTGCCAGTAGTATCACAGGGGTTGGCACTCATGAGCAGTTCTTC. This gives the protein CASSITGVGTHEQFF.

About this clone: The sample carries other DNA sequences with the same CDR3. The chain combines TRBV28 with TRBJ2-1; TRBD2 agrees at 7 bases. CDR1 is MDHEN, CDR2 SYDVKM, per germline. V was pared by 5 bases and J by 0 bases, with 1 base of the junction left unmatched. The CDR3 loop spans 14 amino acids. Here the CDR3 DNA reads TGTGCCAGCAGTCCGGGGGGCTCCTACAATGAGCAGTTCTTC. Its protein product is CASSPGGSYNEQFF.

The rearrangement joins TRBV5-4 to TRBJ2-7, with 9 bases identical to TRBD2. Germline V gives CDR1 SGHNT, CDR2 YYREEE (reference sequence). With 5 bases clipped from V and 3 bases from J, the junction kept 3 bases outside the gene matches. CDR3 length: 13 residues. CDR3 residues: CASSRREGYEQYV. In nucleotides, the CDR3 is TGTGCCAGCAGTCGGCGGGAGGGCTACGAGCAGTACGTC.

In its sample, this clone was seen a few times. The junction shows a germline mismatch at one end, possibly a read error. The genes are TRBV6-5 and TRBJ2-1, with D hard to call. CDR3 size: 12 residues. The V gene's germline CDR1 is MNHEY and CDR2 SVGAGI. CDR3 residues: CSASYSYNEQFF. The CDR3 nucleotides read TGCTCCGCAAGCTACTCCTACAATGAGCAGTTCTTC.

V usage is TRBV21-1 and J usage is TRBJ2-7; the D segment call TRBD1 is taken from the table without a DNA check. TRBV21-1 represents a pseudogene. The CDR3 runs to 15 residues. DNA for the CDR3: TGTGCCAGCGGCTTTCACCGGGACAGCCATTACGAGCAGTACGTC. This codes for CASGFHRDSHYEQYV.

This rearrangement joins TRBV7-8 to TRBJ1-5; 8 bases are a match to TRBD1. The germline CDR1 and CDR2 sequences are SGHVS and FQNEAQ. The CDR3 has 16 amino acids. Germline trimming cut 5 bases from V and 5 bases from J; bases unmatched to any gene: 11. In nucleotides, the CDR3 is TGTGCCAGCAGCCAGACCCGCAGGGGGCTTGATCAGCCCCAGCATTTT. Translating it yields CASSQTRRGLDQPQHF.

CDR3 sequence (DNA): TGTGCCAGCAGCTTGACTAGCGGGAGGGCTACAAATGAGCAGTTCTTC. Its protein is CASSLTSGRATNEQFF. The chain joins TRBV7-9 to TRBJ2-1; 14 bases are a match to TRBD2. CDR1 and CDR2 (germline): SEHNR, FQNEAQ (reference sequence). With 3 bases clipped from V and 7 bases from J, the junction kept 5 bases outside the gene matches. The CDR3 is made up of 16 amino acids.

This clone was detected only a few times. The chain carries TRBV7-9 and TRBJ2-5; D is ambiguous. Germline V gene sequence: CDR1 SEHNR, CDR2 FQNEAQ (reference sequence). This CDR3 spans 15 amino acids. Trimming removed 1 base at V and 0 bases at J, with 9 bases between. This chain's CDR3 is CASSLVPSNQETQYF. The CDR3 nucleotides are TGTGCCAGCAGCTTAGTCCCTTCTAACCAAGAGACCCAGTACTTC.